This T cell receptor (beta chain) originates from a study of T-cell reconstitution after alpha-beta-depleted transplantation in children. Regarding the study as a whole: T-cell counts and diversity were attributed mostly to newly produced T cells one year after transplant.

Unique molecular identifiers were used to barcode this TCRbeta library. Via MiXCR, TCRdb re-called the PCR reads, giving one row per CDR3 protein. This sample has fewer than 500,000 distinct CDR3 sequences, with approximately 41% found just once. There are many counts of this clonotype. No antigen is known for it. This CDR3 is 20 amino acids long. CDR1 SGHNT and CDR2 YENEEA come from the germline V gene. With V trimmed by 5 bases and J by 2 bases, 19 bases remained unmatched. The sequencing used PBMCs, collected before TCRalphabeta/CD19-depleted stem cell transplant. J is TRBJ2-3 and V is TRBV11-3; 10 bases are a match to TRBD1. The clonotype comes from a girl aged 2 to 10 with aplastic anemia, due to receive a stem cell transplant. Written as DNA, the CDR3 is TGTGCCAGCAGCCTACCCGGGACAGGGGTAAAAGGGTCGTCCACAGATACGCAGTATTTT. Translated, it gives CASSLPGTGVKGSSTDTQYF. Complete variable domain (other parts from reference TRBV11-3 and TRBJ2-3): EAGVVQSPRYKIIEKKQPVAFWCNPISGHNTLYWYLQNLGQGPELLIRYENEEAVDDSQLPKDRFSAERLKGVDSTLKIQPAELGDSAVYLCASSLPGTGVKGSSTDTQYFGPGTRLTVL.